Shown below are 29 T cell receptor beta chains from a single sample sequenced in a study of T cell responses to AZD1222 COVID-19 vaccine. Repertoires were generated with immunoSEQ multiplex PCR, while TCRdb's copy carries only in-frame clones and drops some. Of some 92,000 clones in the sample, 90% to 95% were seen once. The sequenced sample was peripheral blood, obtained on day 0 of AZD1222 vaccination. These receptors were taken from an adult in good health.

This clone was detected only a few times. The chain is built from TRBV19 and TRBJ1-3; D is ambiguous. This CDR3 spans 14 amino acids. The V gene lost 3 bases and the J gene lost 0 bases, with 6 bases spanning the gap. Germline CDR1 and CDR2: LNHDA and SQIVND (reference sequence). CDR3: CASSIWPSGNTIYF. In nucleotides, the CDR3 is TGTGCCAGTAGTATTTGGCCCTCTGGAAACACCATATATTTT.

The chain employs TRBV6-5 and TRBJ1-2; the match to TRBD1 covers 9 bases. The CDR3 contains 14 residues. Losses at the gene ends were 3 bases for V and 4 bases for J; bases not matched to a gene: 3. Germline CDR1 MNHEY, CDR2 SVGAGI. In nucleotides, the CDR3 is TGTGCCAGCAGTTATGAACAGGGGGCCTATGGCTACACCTTC. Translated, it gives CASSYEQGAYGYTF.

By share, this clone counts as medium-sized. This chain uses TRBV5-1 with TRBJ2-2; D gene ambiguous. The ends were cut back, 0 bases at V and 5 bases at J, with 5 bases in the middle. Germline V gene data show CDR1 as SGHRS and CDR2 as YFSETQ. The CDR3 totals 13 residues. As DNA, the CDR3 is TGCGCCAGCAGCTTGGTGGGGACCGGGGAGCTGTTTTTT. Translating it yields CASSLVGTGELFF.

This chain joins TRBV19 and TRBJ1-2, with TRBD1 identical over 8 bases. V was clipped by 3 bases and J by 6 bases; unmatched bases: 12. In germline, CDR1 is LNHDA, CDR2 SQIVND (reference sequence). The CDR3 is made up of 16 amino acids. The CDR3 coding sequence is TGTGCCAGTAGTATTCCGGGACAGGATGATCCCAATGGCTACACCTTC. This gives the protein CASSIPGQDDPNGYTF.

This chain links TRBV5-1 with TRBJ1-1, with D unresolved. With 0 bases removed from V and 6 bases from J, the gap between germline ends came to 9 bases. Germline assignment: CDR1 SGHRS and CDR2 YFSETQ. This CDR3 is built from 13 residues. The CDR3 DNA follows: TGCGCCAGCAGCTTGGCCACGGGCCCTGAAGCTTTCTTT. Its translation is CASSLATGPEAFF. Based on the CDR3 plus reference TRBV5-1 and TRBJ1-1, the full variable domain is KAGVTQTPRYLIKTRGQQVTLSCSPISGHRSVSWYQQTPGQGLQFLFEYFSETQRNKGNFPGRFSGRQFSNSRSEMNVSTLELGDSALYLCASSLATGPEAFFGQGTRLTVV.

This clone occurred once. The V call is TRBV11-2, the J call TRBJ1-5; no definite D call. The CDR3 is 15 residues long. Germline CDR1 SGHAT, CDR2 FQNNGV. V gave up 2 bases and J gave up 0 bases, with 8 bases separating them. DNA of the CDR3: TGTGCCAGCAGCTTAAGCCCGGATAGCAATCAGCCCCAGCATTTT. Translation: CASSLSPDSNQPQHF.

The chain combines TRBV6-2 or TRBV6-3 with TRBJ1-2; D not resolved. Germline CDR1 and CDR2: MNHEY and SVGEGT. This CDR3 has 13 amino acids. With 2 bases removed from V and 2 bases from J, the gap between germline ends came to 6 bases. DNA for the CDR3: TGTGCCAGCAGTTACCAACCGAACTATGGCTACACCTTC. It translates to CASSYQPNYGYTF.

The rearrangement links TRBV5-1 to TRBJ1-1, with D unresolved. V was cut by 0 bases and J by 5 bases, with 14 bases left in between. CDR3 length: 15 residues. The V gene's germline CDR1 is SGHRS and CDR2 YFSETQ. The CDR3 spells CASSLEVRKETEAFF. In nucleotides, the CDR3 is TGCGCCAGCAGCTTGGAGGTCAGGAAAGAAACTGAAGCTTTCTTT.

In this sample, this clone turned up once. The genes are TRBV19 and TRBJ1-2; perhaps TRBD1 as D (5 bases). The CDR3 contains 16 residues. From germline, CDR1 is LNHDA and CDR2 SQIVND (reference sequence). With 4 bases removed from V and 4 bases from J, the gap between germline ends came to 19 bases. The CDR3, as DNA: TGTGCCAGTAGTAAGACCCAGGGCCCAGTAGGCTATGGCTACACCTTC. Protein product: CASSKTQGPVGYGYTF.

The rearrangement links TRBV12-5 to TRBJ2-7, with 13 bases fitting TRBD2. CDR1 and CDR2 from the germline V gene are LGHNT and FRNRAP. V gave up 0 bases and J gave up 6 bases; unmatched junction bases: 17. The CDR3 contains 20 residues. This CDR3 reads CASGLVLSTGLAGSRAEQYF. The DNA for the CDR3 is TGTGCTAGTGGTTTGGTATTGTCGACGGGACTAGCGGGAAGTCGGGCCGAGCAGTACTTC.

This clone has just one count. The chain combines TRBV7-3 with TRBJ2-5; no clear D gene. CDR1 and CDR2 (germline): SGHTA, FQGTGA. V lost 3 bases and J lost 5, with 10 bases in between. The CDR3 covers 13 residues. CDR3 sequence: CASSLISGETQYF. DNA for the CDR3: TGTGCCAGCAGCTTGATCTCCGGGGAGACCCAGTACTTC.

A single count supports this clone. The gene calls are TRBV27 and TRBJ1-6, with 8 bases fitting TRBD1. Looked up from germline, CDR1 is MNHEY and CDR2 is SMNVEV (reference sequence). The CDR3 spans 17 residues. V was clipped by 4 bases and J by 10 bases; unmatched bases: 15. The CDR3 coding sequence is TGTGCCAGCAGTTCCTGGACAGGGCCGAGTGGAAGCTCACCCCTCCACTTT. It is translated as CASSSWTGPSGSSPLHF.

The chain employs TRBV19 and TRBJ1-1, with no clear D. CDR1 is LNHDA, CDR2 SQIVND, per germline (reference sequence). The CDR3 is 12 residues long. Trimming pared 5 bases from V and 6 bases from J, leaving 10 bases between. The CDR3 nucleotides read TGTGCCAGTAGTCCCCGGCAGGCTGAAGCTTTCTTT. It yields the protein CASSPRQAEAFF.

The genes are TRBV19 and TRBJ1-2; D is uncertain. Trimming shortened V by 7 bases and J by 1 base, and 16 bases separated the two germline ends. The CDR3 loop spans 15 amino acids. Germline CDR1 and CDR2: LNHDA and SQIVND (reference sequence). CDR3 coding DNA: TGTGCCAGTACCATCGGCGCCAACCGTAACTATGGCTACACCTTC. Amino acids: CASTIGANRNYGYTF.

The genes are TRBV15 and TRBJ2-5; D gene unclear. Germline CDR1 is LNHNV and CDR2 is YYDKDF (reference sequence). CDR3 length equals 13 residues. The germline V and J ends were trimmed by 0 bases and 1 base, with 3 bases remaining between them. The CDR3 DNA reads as TGTGCCACCAGCAGAGATGCCCAAGAGACCCAGTACTTC. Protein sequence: CATSRDAQETQYF. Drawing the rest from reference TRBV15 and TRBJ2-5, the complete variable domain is DAMVIQNPRYQVTQFGKPVTLSCSQTLNHNVMYWYQQKSSQAPKLLFHYYDKDFNNEADTPDNFQSRRPNTSFCFLDIRSPGLGDTAMYLCATSRDAQETQYFGPGTRLLVL.

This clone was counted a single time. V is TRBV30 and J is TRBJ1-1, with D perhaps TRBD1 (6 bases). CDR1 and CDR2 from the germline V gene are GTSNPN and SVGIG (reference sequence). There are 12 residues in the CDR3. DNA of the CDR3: TGTGCAAGGGGGGACCCTTGGGCTGAAGCTTTCTTT. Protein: CARGDPWAEAFF.

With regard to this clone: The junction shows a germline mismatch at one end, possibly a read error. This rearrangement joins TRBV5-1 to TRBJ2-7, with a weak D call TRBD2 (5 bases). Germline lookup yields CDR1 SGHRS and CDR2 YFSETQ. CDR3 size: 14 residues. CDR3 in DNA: TGCGCCAGCAGCTTGCCGGCTAGCTCCAACGAGCAGTACTTC. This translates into CASSLPASSNEQYF.

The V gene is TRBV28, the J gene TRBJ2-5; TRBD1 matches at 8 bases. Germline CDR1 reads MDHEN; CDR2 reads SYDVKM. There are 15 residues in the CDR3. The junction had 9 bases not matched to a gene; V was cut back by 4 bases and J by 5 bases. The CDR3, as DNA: TGTGCCAGCAGTTCTCCTGGGACAGGTTTGGAGACCCAGTACTTC. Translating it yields CASSSPGTGLETQYF. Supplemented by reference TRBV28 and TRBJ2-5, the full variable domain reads DVKVTQSSRYLVKRTGEKVFLECVQDMDHENMFWYRQDPGLGLRLIYFSYDVKMKEKGDIPEGYSVSREKKERFSLILESASTNQTSMYLCASSSPGTGLETQYFGPGTRLLVL.

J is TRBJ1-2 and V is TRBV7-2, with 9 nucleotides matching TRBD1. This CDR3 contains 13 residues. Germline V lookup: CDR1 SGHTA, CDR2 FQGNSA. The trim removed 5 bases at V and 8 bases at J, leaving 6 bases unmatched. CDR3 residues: CASSAQGALGYTF. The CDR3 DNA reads TGTGCCAGCAGCGCACAGGGGGCCCTCGGCTACACCTTC.

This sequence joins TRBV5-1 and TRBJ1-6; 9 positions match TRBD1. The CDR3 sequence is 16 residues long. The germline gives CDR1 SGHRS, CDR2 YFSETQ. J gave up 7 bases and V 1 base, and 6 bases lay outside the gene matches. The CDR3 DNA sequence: TGCGCCAGCAGCTTGATCGAGACAGGGGGGAATTCACCCCTCCACTTT. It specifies CASSLIETGGNSPLHF.

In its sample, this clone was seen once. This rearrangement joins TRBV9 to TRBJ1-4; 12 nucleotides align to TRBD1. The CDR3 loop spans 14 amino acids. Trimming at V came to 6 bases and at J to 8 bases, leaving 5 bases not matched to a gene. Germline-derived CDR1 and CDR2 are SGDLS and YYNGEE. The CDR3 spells CASTLGTGGEKLFF. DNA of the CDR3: TGTGCCAGCACCCTAGGGACAGGGGGCGAAAAACTGTTTTTT.

As DNA, the CDR3 is TGTGCCAGCTCCCTGGGGCAAGGAAACACTGAAGCTTTCTTT. This sequence encodes CASSLGQGNTEAFF. The V call is TRBV18, the J call TRBJ1-1; a possible D gene is TRBD1 (5 bases). The CDR3 is 14 amino acids. The ends were cut back, 6 bases at V and 2 bases at J, with 13 bases in the middle. Germline CDR1 is KGHSH and CDR2 is LQKENI.

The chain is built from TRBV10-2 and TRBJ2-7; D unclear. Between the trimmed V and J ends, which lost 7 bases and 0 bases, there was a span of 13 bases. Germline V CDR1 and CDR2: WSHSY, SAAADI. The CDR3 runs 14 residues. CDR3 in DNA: TGCGCCAGCAAAGGGCTTGACGCCTCCTACGAGCAGTACTTC. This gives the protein CASKGLDASYEQYF.

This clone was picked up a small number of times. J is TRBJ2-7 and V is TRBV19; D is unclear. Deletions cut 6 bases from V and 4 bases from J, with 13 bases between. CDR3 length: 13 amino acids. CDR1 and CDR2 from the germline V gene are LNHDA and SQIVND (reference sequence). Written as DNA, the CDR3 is TGTGCCAGTAGCCGACCCGGGCCGTACGAGCAGTACTTC. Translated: CASSRPGPYEQYF. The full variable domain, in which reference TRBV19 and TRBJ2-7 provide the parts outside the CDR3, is DGGITQSPKYLFRKEGQNVTLSCEQNLNHDAMYWYRQDPGQGLRLIYYSQIVNDFQKGDIAEGYSVSREKKESFPLTVTSAQKNPTAFYLCASSRPGPYEQYFGPGTRLTVT.

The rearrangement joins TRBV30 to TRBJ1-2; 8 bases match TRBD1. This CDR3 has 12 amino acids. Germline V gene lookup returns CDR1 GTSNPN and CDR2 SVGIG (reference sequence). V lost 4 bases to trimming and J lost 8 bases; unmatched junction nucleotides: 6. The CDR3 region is CAWIGQGWGYTF. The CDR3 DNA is TGTGCCTGGATTGGACAGGGCTGGGGCTACACCTTC.

The CDR3 loop reads CASSLPRDTSSYEQYF. The CDR3 DNA reads as TGTGCCAGCAGCTTGCCGAGGGACACCAGCTCCTACGAGCAGTACTTC. V usage is TRBV28 and J usage is TRBJ2-7; D possibly corresponds to TRBD1 (6 bases). The germline V gene has CDR1 MDHEN and CDR2 SYDVKM. The CDR3 extends over 16 amino acids. Trimming removed 6 bases from V and 0 bases from J, with 18 bases in between. The variable domain in full, completed from reference TRBV28 and TRBJ2-7, reads DVKVTQSSRYLVKRTGEKVFLECVQDMDHENMFWYRQDPGLGLRLIYFSYDVKMKEKGDIPEGYSVSREKKERFSLILESASTNQTSMYLCASSLPRDTSSYEQYFGPGTRLTVT.

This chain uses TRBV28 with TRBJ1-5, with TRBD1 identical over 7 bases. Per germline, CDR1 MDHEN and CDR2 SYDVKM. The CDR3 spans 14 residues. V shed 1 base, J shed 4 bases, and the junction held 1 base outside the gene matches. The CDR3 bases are TGTGCCAGCAGTTTATTACAGGGGAATCAGCCCCAGCATTTT. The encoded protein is CASSLLQGNQPQHF.

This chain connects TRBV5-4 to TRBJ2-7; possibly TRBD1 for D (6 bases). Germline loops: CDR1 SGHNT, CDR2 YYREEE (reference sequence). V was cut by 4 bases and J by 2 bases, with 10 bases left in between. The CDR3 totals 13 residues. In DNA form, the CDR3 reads TGTGCCAGCAGCACCGGACAGACCTACGAGCAGTACTTC. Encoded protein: CASSTGQTYEQYF.

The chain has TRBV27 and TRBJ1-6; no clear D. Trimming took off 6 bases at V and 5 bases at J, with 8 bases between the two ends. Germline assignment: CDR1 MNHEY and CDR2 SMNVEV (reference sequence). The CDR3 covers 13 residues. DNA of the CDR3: TGTGCCAGCAGAGACGGGGATAATTCACCCCTCCACTTT. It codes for CASRDGDNSPLHF.